This TCR beta chain is from a study of Graves' ophthalmopathy and Graves' hyperthyroidism. Unmatched junction bases numbered 10, after V lost 0 bases and J lost 11 bases. Germline V gives CDR1 LNHNV, CDR2 YYDKDF (reference sequence). The CDR3 runs to 15 residues. Beta-chain TCR CDR3 regions were amplified from RNA transcripts. The authors performed first-round RT-PCR with HTBI primers and then a second-round multiplex PCR. TCRdb reprocessed the multiplex PCR reads via MiXCR and lists one record per CDR3 protein. The data show 660,000 or so distinct CDR3 sequences, with roughly 39% seen just once and more than 3% held by the top ten. Many counts were recorded for this clonotype.

Sequenced: peripheral blood. This sequence originates from an adult man with Graves' ophthalmopathy. The V gene is TRBV15, the J gene TRBJ1-1; 9 nucleotides align to TRBD1. The CDR3 here is CATSRDPGQGNVAFF. Written as DNA, the CDR3 is TGTGCCACCAGCAGAGATCCGGGACAGGGAAATGTGGCTTTCTTT.